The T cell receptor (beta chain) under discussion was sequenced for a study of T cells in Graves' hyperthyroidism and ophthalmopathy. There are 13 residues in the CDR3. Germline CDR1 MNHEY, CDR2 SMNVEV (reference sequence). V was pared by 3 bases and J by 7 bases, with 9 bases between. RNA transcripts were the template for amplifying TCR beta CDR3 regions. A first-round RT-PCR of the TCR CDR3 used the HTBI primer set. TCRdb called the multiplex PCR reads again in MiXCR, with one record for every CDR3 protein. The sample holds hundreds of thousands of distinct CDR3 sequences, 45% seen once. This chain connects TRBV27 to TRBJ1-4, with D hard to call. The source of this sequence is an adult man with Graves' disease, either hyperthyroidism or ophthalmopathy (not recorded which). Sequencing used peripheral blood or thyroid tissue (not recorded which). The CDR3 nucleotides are TGTGCCAGCAGTTTTCGCCCGGGTGAAAAACTGTTTTTT. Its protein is CASSFRPGEKLFF.